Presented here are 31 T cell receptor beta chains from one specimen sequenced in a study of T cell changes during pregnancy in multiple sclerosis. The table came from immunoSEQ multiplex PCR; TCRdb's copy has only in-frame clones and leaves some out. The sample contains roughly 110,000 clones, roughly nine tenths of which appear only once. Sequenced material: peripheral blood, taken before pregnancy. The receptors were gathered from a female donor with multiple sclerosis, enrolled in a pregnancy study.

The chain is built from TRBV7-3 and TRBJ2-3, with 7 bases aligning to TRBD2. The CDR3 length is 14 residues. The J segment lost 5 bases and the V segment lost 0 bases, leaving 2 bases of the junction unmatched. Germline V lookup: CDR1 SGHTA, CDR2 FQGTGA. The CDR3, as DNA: TGTGCCAGCAGCTTAACAGGGGAGGGAGATACGCAGTATTTT. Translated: CASSLTGEGDTQYF.

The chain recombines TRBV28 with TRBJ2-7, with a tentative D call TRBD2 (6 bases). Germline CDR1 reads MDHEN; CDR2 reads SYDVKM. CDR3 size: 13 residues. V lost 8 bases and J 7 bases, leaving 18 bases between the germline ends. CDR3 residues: CASAGLPAWEQYF. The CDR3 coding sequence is TGTGCCAGCGCGGGACTCCCGGCATGGGAGCAGTACTTC. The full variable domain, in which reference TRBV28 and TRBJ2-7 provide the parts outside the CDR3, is DVKVTQSSRYLVKRTGEKVFLECVQDMDHENMFWYRQDPGLGLRLIYFSYDVKMKEKGDIPEGYSVSREKKERFSLILESASTNQTSMYLCASAGLPAWEQYFGPGTRLTVT.

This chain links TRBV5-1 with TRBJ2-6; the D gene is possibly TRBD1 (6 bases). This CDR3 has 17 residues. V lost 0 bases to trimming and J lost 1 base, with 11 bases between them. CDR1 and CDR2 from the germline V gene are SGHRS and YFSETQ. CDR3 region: CASSLGTGRSGANVLTF. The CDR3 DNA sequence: TGCGCCAGCAGCTTGGGTACAGGGCGGTCTGGGGCCAACGTCCTGACTTTC.

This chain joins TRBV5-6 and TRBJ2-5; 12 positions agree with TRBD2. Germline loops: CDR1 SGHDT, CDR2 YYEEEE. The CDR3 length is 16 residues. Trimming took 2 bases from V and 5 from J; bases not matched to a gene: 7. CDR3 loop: CASSFRTSGMIETQYF. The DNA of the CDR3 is TGTGCCAGCAGCTTTCGGACTAGCGGGATGATTGAGACCCAGTACTTC.

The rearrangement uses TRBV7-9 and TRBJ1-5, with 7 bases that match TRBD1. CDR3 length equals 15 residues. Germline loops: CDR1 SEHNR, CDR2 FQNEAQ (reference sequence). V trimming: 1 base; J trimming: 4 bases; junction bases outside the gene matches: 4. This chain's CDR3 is CASSLGDSLNQPQHF. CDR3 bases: TGTGCCAGCAGCTTAGGGGACAGCCTTAATCAGCCCCAGCATTTT. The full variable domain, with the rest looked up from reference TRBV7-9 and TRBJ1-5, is DTGVSQNPRHKITKRGQNVTFRCDPISEHNRLYWYRQTLGQGPEFLTYFQNEAQLEKSRLLSDRFSAERPKGSFSTLEIQRTEQGDSAMYLCASSLGDSLNQPQHFGDGTRLSIL.

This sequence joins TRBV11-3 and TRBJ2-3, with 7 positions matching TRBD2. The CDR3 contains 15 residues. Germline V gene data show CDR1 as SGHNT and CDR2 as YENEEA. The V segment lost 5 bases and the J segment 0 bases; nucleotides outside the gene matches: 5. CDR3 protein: CASSGGGTSTDTQYF. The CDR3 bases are TGTGCCAGCAGCGGCGGGGGAACTAGCACAGATACGCAGTATTTT.

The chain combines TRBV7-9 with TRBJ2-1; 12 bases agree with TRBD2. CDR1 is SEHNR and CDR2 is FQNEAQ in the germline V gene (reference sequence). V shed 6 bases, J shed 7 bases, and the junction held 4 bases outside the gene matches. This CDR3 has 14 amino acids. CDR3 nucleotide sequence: TGTGCCAGCAGTCGACTAGCGGGAGTTAATGAGCAGTTCTTC. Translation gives CASSRLAGVNEQFF.

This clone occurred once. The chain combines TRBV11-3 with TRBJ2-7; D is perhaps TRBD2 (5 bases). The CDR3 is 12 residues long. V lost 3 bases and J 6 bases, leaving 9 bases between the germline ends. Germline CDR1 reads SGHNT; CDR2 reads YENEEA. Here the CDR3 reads CASSFRGGEQYF. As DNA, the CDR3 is TGTGCCAGCAGCTTTCGGGGTGGCGAGCAGTACTTC.

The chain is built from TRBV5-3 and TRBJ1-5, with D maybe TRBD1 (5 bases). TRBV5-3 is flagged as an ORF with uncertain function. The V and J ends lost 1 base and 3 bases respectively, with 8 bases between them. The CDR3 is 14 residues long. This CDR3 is CARSLNRNNQPQHF. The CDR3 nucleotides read TGTGCCAGAAGCTTGAACAGGAACAATCAGCCCCAGCATTTT.

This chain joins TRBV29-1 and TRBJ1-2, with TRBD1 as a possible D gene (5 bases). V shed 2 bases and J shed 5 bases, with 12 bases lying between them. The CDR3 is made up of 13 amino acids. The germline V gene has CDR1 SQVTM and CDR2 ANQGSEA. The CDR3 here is CSVEKGAGYGYTF. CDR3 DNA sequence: TGCAGCGTTGAAAAAGGGGCTGGGTATGGCTACACCTTC.

Here the CDR3 DNA reads TGTGCCAGCAGCCAACAACTAGCGGGACTCACAGATACGCAGTATTTT. Protein: CASSQQLAGLTDTQYF. The V call is TRBV4-2, the J call TRBJ2-3; 10 positions agree with TRBD2. The CDR3 has 16 residues. After removal of 2 bases from V and 2 bases from J, the junction contained 4 bases not matched to a gene. Germline assignment: CDR1 LGHNA and CDR2 YNFKEQ.

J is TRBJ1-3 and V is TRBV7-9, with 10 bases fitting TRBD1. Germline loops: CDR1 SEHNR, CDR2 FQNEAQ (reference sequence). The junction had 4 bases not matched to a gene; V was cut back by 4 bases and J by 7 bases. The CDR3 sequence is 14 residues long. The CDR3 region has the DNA TGTGCCAGCAGCTCCACGGGACAGGGGAACACCATATATTTT. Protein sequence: CASSSTGQGNTIYF.

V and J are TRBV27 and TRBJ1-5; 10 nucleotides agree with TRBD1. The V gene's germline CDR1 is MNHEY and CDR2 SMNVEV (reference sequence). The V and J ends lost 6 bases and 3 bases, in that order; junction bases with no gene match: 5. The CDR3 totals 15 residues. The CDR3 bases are TGTGCCAGCAGCCCCGGGACAGGGGTCAATCAGCCCCAGCATTTT. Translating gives CASSPGTGVNQPQHF.

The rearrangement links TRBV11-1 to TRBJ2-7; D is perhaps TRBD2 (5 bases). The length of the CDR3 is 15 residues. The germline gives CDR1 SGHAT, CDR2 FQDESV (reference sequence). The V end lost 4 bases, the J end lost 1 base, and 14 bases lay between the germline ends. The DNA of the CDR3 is TGTGCCAGCAGCTACGACTATTCTCTATCCTACGAGCAGTACTTC. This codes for CASSYDYSLSYEQYF.

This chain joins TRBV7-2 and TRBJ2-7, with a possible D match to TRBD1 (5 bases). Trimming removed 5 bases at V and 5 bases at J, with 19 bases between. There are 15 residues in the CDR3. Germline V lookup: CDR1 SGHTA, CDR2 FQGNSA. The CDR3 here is CASSVRGRASHEQYF. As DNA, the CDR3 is TGTGCCAGCAGCGTACGAGGCAGGGCGTCTCACGAGCAGTACTTC.

The CDR3 coding sequence is TGTGCCTGGCGGCAGGGGTGGGCTAACTATGGCTACACCTTC. It encodes CAWRQGWANYGYTF. V usage is TRBV30 and J usage is TRBJ1-2; possible D gene TRBD1, 6 bases. The V and J ends lost 5 bases and 0 bases respectively, with 13 bases between them. Germline-derived CDR1 and CDR2 are GTSNPN and SVGIG (reference sequence). CDR3 length: 14 amino acids.

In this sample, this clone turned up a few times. DNA of the CDR3: TGTGCCAGCAGTGACACCGGGACAGGGTTAAATTCACCCCTCCACTTT. This encodes CASSDTGTGLNSPLHF. The rearrangement uses TRBV2 and TRBJ1-6; the match to TRBD1 covers 9 bases. J was trimmed by 7 bases and V by 3 bases; bases with no gene match: 7. Germline lookup yields CDR1 SNHLY and CDR2 FYNNEI. This CDR3 region has 16 residues.

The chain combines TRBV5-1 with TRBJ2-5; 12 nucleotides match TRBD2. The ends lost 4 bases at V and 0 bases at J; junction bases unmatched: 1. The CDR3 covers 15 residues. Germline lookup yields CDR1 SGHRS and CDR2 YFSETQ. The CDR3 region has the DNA TGCGCCAGCAGCCTAGCGGGAGGGTACCAAGAGACCCAGTACTTC. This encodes CASSLAGGYQETQYF.

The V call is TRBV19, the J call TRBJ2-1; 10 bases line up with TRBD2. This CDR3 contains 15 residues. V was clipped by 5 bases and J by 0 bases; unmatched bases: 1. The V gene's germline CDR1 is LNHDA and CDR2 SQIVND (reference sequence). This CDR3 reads CASSPSGSSYNEQFF. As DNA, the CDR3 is TGTGCCAGTAGTCCTAGCGGGAGCTCCTACAATGAGCAGTTCTTC.

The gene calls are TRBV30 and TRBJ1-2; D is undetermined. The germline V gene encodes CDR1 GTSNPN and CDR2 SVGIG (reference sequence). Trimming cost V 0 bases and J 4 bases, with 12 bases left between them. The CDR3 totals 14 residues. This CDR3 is CAWSVLGVAYGYTF. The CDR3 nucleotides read TGTGCCTGGAGTGTACTAGGAGTTGCCTATGGCTACACCTTC.

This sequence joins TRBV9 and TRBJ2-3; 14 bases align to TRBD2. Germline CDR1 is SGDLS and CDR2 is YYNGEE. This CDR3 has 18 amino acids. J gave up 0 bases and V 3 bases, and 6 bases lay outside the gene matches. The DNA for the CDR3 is TGTGCCAGCAGCGCGGGACTAGCGGGGGCAACTAGCACAGATACGCAGTATTTT. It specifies CASSAGLAGATSTDTQYF.

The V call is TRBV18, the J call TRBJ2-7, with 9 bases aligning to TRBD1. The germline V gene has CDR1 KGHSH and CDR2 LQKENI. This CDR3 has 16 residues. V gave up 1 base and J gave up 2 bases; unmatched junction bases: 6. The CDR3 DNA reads TGTGCCAGCTCACCACTCGGGGGACAGGGAACCTACGAGCAGTACTTC. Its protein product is CASSPLGGQGTYEQYF.

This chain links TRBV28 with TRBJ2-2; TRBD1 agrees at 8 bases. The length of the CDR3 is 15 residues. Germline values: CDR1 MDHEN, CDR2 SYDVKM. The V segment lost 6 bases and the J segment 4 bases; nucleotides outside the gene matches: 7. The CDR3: CASSHRTGTTGELFF. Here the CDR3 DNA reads TGTGCCAGCAGCCACAGGACAGGGACCACCGGGGAGCTGTTTTTT.

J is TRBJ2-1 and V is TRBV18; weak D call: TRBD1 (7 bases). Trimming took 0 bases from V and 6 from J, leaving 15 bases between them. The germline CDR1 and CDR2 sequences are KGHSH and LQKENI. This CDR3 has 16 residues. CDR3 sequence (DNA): TGTGCCAGCTCACCACCGGGGGGACAGAGTATCAATGAGCAGTTCTTC. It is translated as CASSPPGGQSINEQFF.

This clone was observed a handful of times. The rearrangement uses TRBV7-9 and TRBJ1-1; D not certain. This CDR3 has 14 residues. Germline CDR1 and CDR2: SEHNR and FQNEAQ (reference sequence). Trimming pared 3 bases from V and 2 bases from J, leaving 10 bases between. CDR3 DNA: TGTGCCAGCAGCTTCAGTCACGTAAACACTGAAGCTTTCTTT. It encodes CASSFSHVNTEAFF.

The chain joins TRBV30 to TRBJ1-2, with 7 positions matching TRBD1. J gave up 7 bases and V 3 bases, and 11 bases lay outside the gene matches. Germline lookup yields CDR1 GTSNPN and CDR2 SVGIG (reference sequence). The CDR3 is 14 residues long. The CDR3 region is CAWRRGLGSSGYTF. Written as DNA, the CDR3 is TGTGCCTGGAGAAGGGGGCTGGGATCTTCTGGCTACACCTTC.

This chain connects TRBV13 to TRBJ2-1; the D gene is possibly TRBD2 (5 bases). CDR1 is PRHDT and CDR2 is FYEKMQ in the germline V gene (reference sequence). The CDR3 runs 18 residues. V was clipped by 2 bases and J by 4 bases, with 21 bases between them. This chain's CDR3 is CASSLMYRRLAQYNEQFF. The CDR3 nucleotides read TGTGCCAGCAGCTTAATGTACCGGCGGCTAGCCCAATACAATGAGCAGTTCTTC.

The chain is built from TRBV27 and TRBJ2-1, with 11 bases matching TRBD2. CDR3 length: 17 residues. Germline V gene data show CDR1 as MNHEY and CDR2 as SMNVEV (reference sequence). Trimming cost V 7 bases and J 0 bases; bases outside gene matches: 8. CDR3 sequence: CASKSSGRSSSYNEQFF. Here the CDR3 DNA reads TGTGCCAGCAAATCTAGCGGGAGGTCGAGCTCCTACAATGAGCAGTTCTTC.

CDR3 region: CASSLAGTEQFF. In DNA, the CDR3 is TGTGCCAGCAGCTTAGCGGGGACTGAGCAGTTCTTC. The V call is TRBV7-3, the J call TRBJ2-1, with a tentative D call TRBD2 (6 bases). Germline CDR1 is SGHTA and CDR2 is FQGTGA. The V gene lost 2 bases and the J gene lost 9 bases, with 8 bases spanning the gap. This CDR3 has 12 residues. Complete variable domain (other parts from reference TRBV7-3 and TRBJ2-1): GAGVSQTPSNKVTEKGKYVELRCDPISGHTALYWYRQSLGQGPEFLIYFQGTGAADDSGLPNDRFFAVRPEGSVSTLKIQRTERGDSAVYLCASSLAGTEQFFGPGTRLTVL.

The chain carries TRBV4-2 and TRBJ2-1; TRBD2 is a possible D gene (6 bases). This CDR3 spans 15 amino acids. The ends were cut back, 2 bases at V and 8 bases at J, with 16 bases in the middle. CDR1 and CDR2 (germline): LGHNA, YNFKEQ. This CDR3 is CASSQPVRSGDEQFF. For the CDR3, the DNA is TGTGCCAGCAGCCAACCTGTCCGGTCGGGAGATGAGCAGTTCTTC.

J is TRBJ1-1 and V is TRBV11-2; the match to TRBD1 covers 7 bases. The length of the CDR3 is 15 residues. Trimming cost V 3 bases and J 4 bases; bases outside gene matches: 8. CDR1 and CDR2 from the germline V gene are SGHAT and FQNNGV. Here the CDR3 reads CASSFSGGLGTEAFF. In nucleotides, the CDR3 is TGTGCCAGCAGCTTTTCAGGGGGTCTGGGCACTGAAGCTTTCTTT.